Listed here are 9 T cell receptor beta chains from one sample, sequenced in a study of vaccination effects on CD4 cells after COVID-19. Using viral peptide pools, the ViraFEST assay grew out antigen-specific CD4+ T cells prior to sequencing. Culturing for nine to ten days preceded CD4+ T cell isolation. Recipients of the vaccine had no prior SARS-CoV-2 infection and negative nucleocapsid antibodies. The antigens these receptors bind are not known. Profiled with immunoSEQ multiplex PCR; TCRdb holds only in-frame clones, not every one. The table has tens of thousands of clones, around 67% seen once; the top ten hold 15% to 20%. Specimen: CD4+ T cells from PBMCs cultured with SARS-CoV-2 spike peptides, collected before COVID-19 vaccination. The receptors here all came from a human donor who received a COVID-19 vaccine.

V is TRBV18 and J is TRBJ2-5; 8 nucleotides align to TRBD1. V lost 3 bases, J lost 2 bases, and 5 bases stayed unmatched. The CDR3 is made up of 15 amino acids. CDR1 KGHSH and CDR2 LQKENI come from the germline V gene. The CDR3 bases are TGTGCCAGCTCACCCCGGACAGGGAAACAAGAGACCCAGTACTTC. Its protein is CASSPRTGKQETQYF.

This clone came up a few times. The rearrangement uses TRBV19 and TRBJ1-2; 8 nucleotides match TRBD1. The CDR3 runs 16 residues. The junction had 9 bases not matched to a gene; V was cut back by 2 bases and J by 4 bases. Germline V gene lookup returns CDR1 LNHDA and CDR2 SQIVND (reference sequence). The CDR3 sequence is CASSIRPGQVIYGYTF. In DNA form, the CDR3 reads TGTGCCAGTAGTATACGTCCGGGACAGGTGATCTATGGCTACACCTTC.

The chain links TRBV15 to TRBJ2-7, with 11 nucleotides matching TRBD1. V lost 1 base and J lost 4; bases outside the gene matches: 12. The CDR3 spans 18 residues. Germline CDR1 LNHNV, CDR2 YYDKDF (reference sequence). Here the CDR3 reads CATSRVPTPGQGEYEQYF. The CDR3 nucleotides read TGTGCCACCAGCAGAGTTCCCACACCGGGACAGGGGGAATACGAGCAGTACTTC.

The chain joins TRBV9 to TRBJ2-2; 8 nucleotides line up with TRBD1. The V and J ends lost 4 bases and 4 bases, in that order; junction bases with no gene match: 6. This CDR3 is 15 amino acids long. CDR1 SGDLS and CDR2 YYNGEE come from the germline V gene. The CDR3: CASSPGQGTTGELFF. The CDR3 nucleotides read TGTGCCAGCAGCCCTGGACAGGGAACCACCGGGGAGCTGTTTTTT.

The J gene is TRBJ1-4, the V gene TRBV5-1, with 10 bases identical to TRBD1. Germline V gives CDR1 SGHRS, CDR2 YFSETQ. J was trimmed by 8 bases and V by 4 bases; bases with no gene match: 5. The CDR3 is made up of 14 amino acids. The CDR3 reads CASSQGQGMEKLFF. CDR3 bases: TGCGCCAGCAGCCAGGGACAGGGGATGGAAAAACTGTTTTTT.

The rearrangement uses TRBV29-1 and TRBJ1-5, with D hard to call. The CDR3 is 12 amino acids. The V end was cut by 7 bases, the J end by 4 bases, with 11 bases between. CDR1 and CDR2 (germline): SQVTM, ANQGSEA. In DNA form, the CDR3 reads TGCAGCGCCGGAGAGTCTAATCAGCCCCAGCATTTT. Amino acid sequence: CSAGESNQPQHF.

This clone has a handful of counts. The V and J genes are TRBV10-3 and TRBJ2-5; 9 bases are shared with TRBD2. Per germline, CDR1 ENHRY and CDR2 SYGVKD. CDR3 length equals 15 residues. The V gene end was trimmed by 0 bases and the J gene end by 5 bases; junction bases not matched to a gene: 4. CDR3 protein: CAISESGGREETQYF. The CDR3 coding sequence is TGTGCCATCAGTGAGTCAGGCGGGAGGGAGGAGACCCAGTACTTC.

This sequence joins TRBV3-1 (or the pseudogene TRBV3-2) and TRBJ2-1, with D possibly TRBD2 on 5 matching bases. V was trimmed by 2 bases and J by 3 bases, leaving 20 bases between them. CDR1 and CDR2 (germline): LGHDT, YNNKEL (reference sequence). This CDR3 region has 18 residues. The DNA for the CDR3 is TGTGCCAGCAGCCAAAATTGGAGGCCCGTAACGGACTACAATGAGCAGTTCTTC. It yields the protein CASSQNWRPVTDYNEQFF.

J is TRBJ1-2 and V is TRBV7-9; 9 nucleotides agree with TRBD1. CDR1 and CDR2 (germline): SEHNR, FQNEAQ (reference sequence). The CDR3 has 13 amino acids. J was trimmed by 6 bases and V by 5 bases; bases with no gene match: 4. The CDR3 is CASSPQGADGYTF. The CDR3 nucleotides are TGTGCCAGCAGCCCACAGGGGGCTGATGGCTACACCTTC.